This paragraph covers one T cell receptor beta chain sequence. Antigen: not known. The entry originates in a study of T cell repertoires in cytomegalovirus infection. As for the study in general: Newly reported HLA-C-restricted and thoroughly characterized HLA-B-restricted CMV epitopes were employed.

Germline V gives CDR1 MNHEY, CDR2 SVGEGT. CDR3 length equals 17 residues. Germline trimming cut 5 bases from V and 6 bases from J; bases unmatched to any gene: 15. General observations from the study: Identification of carriers of CMV plus the relevant HLA was performed using cumulative public TCR beta family frequency.

A single record per CDR3 protein comes from TCRdb applying MiXCR to the reads. The data contain some 350,000 distinct CDR3 sequences, approximately 30% of them singletons. The rearrangement uses TRBV6-2 or TRBV6-3 and TRBJ2-3, with 9 bases fitting TRBD2. Sequences were derived from cultured PBMCs, sampled from culture after CMV antigen stimulation. This sequence originates from a human donor in good health (CMV status not recorded). Some clones in this sample may be carry-over from other donors' samples. The CDR3 region has the DNA TGTGCCAGCAGTCGTGGACGAGCGGGAGGCCTAGGGGATACGCAGTATTTT. Its translation is CASSRGRAGGLGDTQYF.